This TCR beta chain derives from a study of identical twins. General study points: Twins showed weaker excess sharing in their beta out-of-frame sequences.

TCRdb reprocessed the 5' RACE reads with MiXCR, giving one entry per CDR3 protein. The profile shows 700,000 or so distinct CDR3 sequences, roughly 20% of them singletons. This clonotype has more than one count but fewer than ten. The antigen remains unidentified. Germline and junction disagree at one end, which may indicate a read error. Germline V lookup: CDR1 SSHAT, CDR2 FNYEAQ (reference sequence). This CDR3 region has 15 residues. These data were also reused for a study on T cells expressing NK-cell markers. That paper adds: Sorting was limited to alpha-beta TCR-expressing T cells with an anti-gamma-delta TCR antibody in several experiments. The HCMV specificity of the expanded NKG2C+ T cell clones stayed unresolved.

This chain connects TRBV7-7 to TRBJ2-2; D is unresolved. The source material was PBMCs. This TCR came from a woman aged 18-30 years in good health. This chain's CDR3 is CASSASTAYDRELFF. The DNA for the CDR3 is TGTGCTAGCAGTGCCTCAACGGCTTACGACCGGGAGCTGTTTTTT.